This TCR beta chain was captured in a study of kidney transplant recipient with SARS-CoV-2 infection (dated by TCRdb to about 2021). This clonotype was recorded many times. Its antigen target is currently unknown. It has no much larger one-base neighbor in the sample; base qualities were not kept. Sequenced on an Illumina MiSeq. Profiling of the peripheral T cell repertoire targeted human TCRbeta genes. On the authors' methods: To account for variability over time, differences in clonotype abundance were tested using beta-binomial modelling. Expanded clonotypes were screened against the ImmuneCODE reference database of SARS-CoV-2-associated TCRs and mapped to viral genome regions. Further repertoire analyses covered TRBV gene usage, CDR3 length, CDR3 amino acid overlap between time points, clonotype abundance distributions and Jaccard similarity. The raw public data were reprocessed by TCRdb itself: fastp quality trimming at Q25, MiXCR clonotype calling, in-frame beta chains only. Rows with one shared CDR3 protein collapse into an entry with the most common genes and DNA. The V and J calls, along with clone size, are taken from TCRdb and not from the paper's own processing. This sample has under 300,000 distinct CDR3 sequences in its table, and 29% of those were observed once. Jointly, the top ten make up more than 6.5% of the sample.

This specimen's time point label, per the study, means: pre-pandemic baseline sample and day 111 after first positive SARS-CoV-2 test. V sheds 0 bases and J sheds 3 bases, leaving 7 bases between their ends. From cysteine to phenylalanine, the CDR3 is 13 amino acids long. The CDR3 DNA has 39 bases and is translated from base 1. The germline V gene supplies CDR1 SGHRS and CDR2 YFSETQ. The sequenced sample was a blood sample, obtained at baseline and on day 111 from a kidney transplant recipient. This receptor was obtained from a young adult male patient who had COVID-19 and was a kidney transplant recipient. The graft donor may be the source of some T cells after a transplant. The chain couples TRBV5-1 to TRBJ2-7; the D gene lacks a confident call. The nucleotide sequence reads as follows: TGCGCCAGCAGCTTGGACCCCTACTACGAGCAGTACTTC. Its product reads: CASSLDPYYEQYF.